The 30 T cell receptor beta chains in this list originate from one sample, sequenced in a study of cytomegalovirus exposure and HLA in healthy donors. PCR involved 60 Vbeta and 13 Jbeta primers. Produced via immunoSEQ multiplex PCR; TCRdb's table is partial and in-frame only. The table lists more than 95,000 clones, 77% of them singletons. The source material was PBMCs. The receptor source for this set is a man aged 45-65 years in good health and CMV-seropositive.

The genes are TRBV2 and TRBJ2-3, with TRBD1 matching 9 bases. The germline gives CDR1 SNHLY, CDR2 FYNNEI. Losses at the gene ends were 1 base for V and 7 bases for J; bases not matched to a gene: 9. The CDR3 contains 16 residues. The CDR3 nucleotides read TGTGCCAGCAGTGAAGGGGGACAGGGACCGCAGAATACGCAGTATTTT. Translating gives CASSEGGQGPQNTQYF. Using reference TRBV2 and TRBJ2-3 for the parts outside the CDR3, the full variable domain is EPEVTQTPSHQVTQMGQEVILRCVPISNHLYFYWYRQILGQKVEFLVSFYNNEISEKSEIFDDQFSVERPDGSNFTLKIRSTKLEDSAMYFCASSEGGQGPQNTQYFGPGTRLTVL.

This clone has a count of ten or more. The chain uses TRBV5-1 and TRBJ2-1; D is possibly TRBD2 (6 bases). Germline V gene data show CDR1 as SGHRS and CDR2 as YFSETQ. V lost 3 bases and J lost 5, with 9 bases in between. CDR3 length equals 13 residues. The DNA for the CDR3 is TGCGCCAGCAGCTCCCAGCGGGACAATGAGCAGTTCTTC. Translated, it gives CASSSQRDNEQFF.

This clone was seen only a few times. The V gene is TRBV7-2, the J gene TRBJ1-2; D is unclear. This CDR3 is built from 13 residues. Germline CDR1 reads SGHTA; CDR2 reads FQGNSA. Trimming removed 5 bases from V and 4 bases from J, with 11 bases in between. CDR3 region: CASSPSGLYGYTF. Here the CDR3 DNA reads TGTGCCAGCAGCCCGAGCGGTCTCTATGGCTACACCTTC.

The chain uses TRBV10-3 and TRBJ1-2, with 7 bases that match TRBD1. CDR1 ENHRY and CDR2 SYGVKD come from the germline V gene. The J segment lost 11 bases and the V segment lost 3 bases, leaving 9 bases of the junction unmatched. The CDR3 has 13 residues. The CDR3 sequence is CAISESWTGGYTF. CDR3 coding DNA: TGTGCCATCAGTGAATCCTGGACAGGTGGATACACCTTC.

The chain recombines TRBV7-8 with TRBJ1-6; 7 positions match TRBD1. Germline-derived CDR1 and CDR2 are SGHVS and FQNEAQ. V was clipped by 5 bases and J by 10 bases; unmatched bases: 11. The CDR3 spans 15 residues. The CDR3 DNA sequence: TGTGCCAGCAGCCCCACCGGGACAGTCAAGTCACCCCTCCACTTT. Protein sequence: CASSPTGTVKSPLHF.

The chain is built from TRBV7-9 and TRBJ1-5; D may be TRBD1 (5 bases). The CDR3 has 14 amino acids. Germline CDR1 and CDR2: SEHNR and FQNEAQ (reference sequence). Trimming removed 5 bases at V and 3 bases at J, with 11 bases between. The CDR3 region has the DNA TGTGCCAGCAGCCCACAGGCAGACAATCAGCCCCAGCATTTT. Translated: CASSPQADNQPQHF.

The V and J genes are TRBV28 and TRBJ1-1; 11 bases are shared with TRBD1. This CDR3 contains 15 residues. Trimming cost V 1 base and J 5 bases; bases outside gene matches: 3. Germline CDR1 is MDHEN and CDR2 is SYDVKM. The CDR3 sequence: CASSLSGQGGTEAFF. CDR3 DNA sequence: TGTGCCAGCAGTTTATCGGGACAGGGGGGAACTGAAGCTTTCTTT.

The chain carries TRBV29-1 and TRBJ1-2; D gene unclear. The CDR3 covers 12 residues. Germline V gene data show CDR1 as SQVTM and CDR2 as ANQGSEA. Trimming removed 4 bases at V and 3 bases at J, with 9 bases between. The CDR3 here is CSVGHKDYGYTF. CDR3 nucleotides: TGCAGCGTTGGACACAAAGACTATGGCTACACCTTC.

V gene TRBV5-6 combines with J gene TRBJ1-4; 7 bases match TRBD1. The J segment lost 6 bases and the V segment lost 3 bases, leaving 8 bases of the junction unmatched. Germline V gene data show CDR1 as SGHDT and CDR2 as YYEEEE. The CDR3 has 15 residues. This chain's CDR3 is CASSSTGQGDEKLFF. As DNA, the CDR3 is TGTGCCAGCAGCTCGACAGGGCAGGGGGATGAAAAACTGTTTTTT. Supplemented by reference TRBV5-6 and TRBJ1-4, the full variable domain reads DAGVTQSPTHLIKTRGQQVTLRCSPKSGHDTVSWYQQALGQGPQFIFQYYEEEERQRGNFPDRFSGHQFPNYSSELNVNALLLGDSALYLCASSSTGQGDEKLFFGSGTQLSVL.

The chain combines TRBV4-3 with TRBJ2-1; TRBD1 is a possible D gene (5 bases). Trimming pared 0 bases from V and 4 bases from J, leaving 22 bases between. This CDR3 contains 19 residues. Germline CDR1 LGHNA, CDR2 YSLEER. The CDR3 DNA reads TGCGCCAGCAGCCAAGATCAGGGCTGGAGAAGGACCCAGTACAATGAGCAGTTCTTC. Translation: CASSQDQGWRRTQYNEQFF.

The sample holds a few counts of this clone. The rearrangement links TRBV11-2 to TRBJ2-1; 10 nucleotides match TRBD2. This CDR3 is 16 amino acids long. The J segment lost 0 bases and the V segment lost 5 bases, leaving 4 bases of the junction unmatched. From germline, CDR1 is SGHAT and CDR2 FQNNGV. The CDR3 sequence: CASSLVAGGSYNEQFF. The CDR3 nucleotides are TGTGCCAGCAGCCTCGTAGCGGGAGGCTCCTACAATGAGCAGTTCTTC.

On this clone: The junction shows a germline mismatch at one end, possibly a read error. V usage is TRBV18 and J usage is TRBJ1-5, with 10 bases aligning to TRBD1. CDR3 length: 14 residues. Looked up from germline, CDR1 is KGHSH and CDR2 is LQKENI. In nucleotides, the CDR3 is TGTGCCAGCTCACCGACAGGGGGCAACCAGCCCCAGCATTTT. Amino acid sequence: CASSPTGGNQPQHF.

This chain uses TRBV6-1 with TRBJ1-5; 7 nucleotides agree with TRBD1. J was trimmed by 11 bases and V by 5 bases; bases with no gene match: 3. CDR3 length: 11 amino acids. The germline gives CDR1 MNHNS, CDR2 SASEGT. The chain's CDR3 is CASSHQGAQHF. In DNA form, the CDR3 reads TGTGCCAGCAGTCACCAGGGGGCCCAGCATTTT.

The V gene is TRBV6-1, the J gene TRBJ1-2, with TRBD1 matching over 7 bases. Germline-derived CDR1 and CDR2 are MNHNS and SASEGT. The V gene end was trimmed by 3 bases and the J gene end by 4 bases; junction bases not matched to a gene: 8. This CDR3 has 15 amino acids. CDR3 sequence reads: CASSDVQGTFYGYTF. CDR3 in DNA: TGTGCCAGCAGTGATGTACAGGGGACGTTCTATGGCTACACCTTC.

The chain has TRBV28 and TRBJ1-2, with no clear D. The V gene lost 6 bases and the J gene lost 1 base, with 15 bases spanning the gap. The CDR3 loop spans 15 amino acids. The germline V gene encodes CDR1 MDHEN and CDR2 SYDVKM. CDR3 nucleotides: TGTGCCAGCAGCCGCGCCAGTCGGGTTAACTATGGCTACACCTTC. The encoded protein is CASSRASRVNYGYTF.

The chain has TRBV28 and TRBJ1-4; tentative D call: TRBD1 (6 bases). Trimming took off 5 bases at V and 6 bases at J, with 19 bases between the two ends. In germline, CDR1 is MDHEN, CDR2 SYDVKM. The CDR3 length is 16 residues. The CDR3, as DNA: TGTGCCAGCAGTCCGGGCCAGGGGCGATGGGATGAAAAACTGTTTTTT. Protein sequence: CASSPGQGRWDEKLFF. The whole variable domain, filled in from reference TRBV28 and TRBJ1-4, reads DVKVTQSSRYLVKRTGEKVFLECVQDMDHENMFWYRQDPGLGLRLIYFSYDVKMKEKGDIPEGYSVSREKKERFSLILESASTNQTSMYLCASSPGQGRWDEKLFFGSGTQLSVL.

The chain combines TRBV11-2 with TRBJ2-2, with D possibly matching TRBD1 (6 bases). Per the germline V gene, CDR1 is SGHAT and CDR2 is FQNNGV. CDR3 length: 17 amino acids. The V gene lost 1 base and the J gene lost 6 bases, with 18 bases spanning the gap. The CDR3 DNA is TGTGCCAGCAGCTTAGCAGGGGCGCTACGAGGACCCGGGGAGCTGTTTTTT. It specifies CASSLAGALRGPGELFF.

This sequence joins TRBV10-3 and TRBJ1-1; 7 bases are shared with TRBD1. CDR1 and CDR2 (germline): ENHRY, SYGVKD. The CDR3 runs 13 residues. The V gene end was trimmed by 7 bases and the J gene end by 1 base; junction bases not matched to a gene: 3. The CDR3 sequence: CAITRDRNTEAFF. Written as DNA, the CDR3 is TGTGCCATCACTCGGGACAGGAACACTGAAGCTTTCTTT.

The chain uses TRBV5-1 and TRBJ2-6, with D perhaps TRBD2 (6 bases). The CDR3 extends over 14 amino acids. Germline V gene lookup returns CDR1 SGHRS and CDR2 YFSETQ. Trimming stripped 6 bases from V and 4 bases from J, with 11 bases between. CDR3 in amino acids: CASTRTTGANVLTF. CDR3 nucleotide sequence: TGCGCCAGCACGCGGACTACCGGGGCCAACGTCCTGACTTTC.

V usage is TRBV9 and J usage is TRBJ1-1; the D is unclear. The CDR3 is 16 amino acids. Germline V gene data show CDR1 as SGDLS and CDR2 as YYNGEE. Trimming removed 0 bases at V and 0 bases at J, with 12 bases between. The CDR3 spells CASSVGSGRMNTEAFF. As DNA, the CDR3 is TGTGCCAGCAGCGTAGGCTCTGGGAGGATGAACACTGAAGCTTTCTTT.

The CDR3 sequence: CASSKGKGFGTEAFF. In nucleotides, the CDR3 is TGTGCCAGCAGCAAAGGTAAGGGGTTCGGGACTGAAGCTTTCTTT. The rearrangement links TRBV21-1 to TRBJ1-1; TRBD1, the table's D call, lacks a check against the DNA. TRBV21-1 is flagged as a pseudogene. This CDR3 spans 15 amino acids.

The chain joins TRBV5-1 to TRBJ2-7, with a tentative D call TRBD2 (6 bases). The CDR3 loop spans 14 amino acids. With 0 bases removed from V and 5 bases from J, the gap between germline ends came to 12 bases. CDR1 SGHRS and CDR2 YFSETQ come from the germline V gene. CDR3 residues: CASSLGTAGNEQYF. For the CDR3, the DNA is TGCGCCAGCAGCTTGGGCACCGCGGGGAACGAGCAGTACTTC.

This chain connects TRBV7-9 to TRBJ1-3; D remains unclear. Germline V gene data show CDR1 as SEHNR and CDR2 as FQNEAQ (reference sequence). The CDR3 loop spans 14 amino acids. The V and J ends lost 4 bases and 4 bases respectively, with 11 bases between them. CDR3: CASSSRERGNTIYF. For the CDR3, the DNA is TGTGCCAGCAGCTCTCGGGAAAGGGGAAACACCATATATTTT.

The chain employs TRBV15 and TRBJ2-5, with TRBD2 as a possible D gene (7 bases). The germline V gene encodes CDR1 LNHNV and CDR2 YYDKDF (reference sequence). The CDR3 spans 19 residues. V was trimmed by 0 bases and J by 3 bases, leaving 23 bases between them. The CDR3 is CATSRDYGVGGPQKETQYF. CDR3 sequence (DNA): TGTGCCACCAGCAGAGATTATGGTGTCGGGGGGCCACAAAAAGAGACCCAGTACTTC.

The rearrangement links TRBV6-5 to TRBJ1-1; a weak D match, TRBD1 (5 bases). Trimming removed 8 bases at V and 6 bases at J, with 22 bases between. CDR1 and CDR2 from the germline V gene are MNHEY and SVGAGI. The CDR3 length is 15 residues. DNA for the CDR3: TGTGCCAGCCGGCAGGGTCACGGTGGTAGCTCTGAAGCTTTCTTT. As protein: CASRQGHGGSSEAFF.

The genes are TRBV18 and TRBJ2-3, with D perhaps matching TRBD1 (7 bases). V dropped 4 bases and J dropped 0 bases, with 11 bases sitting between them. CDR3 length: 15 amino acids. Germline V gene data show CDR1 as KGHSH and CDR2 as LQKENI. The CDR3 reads CASSRGTVSTDTQYF. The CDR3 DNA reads TGTGCCAGCTCACGCGGGACAGTAAGCACAGATACGCAGTATTTT.

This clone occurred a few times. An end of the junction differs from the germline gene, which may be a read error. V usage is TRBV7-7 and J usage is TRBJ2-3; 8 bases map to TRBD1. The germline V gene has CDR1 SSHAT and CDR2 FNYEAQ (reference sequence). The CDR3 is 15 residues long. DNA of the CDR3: TGTGCTAGCAGCCCAGACAGGGGTGGGACAGATACGCAGTATTTT. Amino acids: CASSPDRGGTDTQYF.

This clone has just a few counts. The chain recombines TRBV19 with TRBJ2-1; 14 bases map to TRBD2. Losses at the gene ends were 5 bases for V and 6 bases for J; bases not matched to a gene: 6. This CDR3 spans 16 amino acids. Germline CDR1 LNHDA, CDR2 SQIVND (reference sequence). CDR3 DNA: TGTGCCAGTAGTCTGGGGACTAGCGGGAGAGGCAATGAGCAGTTCTTC. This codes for CASSLGTSGRGNEQFF.

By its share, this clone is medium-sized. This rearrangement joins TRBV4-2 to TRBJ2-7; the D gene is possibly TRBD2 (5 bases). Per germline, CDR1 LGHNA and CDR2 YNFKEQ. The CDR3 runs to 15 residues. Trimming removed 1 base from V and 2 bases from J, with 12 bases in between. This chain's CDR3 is CASSQVKDSTYEQYF. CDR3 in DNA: TGTGCCAGCAGCCAAGTGAAGGACTCTACCTACGAGCAGTACTTC.

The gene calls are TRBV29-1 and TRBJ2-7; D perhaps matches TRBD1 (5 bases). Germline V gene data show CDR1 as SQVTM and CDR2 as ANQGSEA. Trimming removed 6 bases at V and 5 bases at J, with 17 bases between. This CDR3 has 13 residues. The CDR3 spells CSVARQGINEQYF. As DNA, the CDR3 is TGCAGCGTCGCTCGGCAGGGCATCAACGAGCAGTACTTC.